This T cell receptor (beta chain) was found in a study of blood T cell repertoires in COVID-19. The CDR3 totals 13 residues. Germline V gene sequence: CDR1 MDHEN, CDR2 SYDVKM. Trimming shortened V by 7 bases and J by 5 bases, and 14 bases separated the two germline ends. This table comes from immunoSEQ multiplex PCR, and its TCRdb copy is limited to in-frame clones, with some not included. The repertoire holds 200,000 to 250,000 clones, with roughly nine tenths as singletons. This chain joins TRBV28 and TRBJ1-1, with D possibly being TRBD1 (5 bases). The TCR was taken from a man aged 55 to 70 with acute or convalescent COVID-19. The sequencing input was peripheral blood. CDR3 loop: CASINVRGTEAFF. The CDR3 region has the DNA TGTGCCAGCATCAATGTCCGGGGGACTGAAGCTTTCTTT.